The clone carrying this T cell receptor beta chain was seen only a few times. Antigen unknown. Next came a second PCR, run for about 6 to 12 cycles, which used a sample-barcoded 5' primer along with a J-beta primer mix. TCRdb reanalysed the 5' RACE reads using MiXCR and keeps one entry per CDR3 protein. The profile covers about 500,000 distinct CDR3 sequences, with around 24% appearing a single time and 8.7% taken by the ten largest. This specimen belongs to a study of blood T cells in healthy people across ages. General study results and limits: Donor CMV infection status was unknown, possibly confounding age-related changes in expanded clonotypes.

The CDR3 extends over 17 amino acids. Trimming left V 11 bases short and J 0 bases short, with 23 bases between. Germline loops: CDR1 MNHEY, CDR2 SVGEGT. The same specimen was also included in a second study, on T cells of mothers and their children. From that second work: Maternal samples each gave over 9 million TCR beta CDR3 reads, and child samples approximately 2.8 million each. T cell clones that were persistent and microchimeric went undetected.

The receptor comes from a boy aged 5 to 17 in good health. V usage is TRBV6-2 or TRBV6-3 and J usage is TRBJ2-1; D is undetermined. The material sequenced was blood. CDR3 residues: CAASSYTLESSYNEQFF. In DNA, the CDR3 is TGTGCCGCCAGCAGTTACACTCTGGAAAGCTCCTACAATGAGCAGTTCTTC.